This TCR beta chain appears in the sequencing data of a study of T cell changes during pregnancy in multiple sclerosis. Using immunoSEQ multiplex PCR, the repertoire was profiled, and TCRdb retains in-frame clones only, with some absent. The sample yields about 38,000 clones, 90% to 95% seen once. Sequences were derived from CD8+ T cells from peripheral blood mononuclear cells, sampled in the second trimester of pregnancy. This clonotype originated in a female donor with multiple sclerosis, enrolled in a pregnancy study.

In DNA, the CDR3 is TGCAGCGTTGTAGGGACAGCGAATTACGAGCAGTACTTC. This gives the protein CSVVGTANYEQYF. The chain has TRBV29-1 and TRBJ2-7; TRBD1 agrees at 7 bases. The V gene's germline CDR1 is SQVTM and CDR2 ANQGSEA. Unmatched junction bases numbered 7, after V lost 4 bases and J lost 4 bases. The CDR3 length is 13 residues.